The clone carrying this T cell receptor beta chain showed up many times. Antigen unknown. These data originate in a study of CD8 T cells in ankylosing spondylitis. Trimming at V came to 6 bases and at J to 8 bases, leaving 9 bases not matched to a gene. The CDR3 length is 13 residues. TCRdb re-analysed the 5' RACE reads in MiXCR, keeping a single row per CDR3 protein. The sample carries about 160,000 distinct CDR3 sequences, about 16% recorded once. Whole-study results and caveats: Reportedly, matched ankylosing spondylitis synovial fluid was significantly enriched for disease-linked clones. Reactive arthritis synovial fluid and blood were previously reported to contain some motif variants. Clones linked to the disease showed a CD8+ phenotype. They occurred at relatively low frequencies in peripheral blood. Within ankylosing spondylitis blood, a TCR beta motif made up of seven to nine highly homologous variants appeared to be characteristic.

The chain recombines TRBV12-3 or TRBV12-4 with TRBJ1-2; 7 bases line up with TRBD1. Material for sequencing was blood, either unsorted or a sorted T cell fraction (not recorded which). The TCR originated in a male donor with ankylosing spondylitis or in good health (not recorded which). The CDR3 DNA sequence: TGTGCCAGCAGCCTAGACAGGGTGAACGGCTACACCTTC. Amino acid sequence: CASSLDRVNGYTF.